This T cell receptor (beta chain) was sequenced during a study of blood T cell repertoires in COVID-19. Study overall: The United States, Italy and Spain supplied acute and convalescent COVID-19 samples.

Using immunoSEQ multiplex PCR, the repertoire was profiled, and TCRdb retains in-frame clones only, with some absent. The data show 400,000 to 450,000 clones, more than 80% seen once. The CDR3 spans 13 residues. Germline V gives CDR1 SGHDN, CDR2 FVKESK. With 2 bases removed from V and 4 bases from J, the gap between germline ends came to 6 bases. The clonotype originates from a woman aged 25 to 45 with active or convalescent COVID-19. Input material: peripheral blood. V is TRBV14 and J is TRBJ1-5; D gene ambiguous. CDR3 in amino acids: CASSQQENQPQHF. The DNA for the CDR3 is TGTGCCAGCAGCCAACAGGAAAATCAGCCCCAGCATTTT.